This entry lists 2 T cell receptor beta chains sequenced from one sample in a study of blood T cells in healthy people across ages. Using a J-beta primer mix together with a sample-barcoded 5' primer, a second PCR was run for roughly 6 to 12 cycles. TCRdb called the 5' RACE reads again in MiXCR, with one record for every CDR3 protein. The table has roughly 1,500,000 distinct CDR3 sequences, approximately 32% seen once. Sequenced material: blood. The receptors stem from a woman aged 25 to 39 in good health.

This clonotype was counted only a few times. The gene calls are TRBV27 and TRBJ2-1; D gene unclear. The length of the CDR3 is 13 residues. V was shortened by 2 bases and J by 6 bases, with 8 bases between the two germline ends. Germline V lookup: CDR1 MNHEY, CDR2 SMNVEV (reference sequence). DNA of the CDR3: TGTGCCAGCAGTTTAAGTCCGGGCAATGAGCAGTTCTTC. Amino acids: CASSLSPGNEQFF.

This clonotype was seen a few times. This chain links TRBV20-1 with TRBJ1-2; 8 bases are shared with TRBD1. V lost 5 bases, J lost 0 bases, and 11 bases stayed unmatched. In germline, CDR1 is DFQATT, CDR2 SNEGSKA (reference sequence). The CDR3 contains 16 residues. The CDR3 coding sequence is TGCAGTGCTCCTTTGCAGGGGGCTATCCCTAACTATGGCTACACCTTC. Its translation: CSAPLQGAIPNYGYTF.